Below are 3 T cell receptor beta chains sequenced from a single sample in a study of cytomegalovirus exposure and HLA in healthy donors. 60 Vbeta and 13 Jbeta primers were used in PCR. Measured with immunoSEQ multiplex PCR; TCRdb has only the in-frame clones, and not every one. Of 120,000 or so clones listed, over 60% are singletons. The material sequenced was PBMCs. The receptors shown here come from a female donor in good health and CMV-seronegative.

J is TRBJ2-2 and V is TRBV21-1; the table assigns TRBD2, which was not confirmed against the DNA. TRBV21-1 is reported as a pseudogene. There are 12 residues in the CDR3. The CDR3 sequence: CASGRSTGELFF. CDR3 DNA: TGTGCCAGCGGGAGGAGCACCGGGGAGCTGTTTTTT.

In DNA form, the CDR3 reads TGCGCCAGCAGCCAAGATCCCCTAGCGGGGGGCCAAAGCACCGGGGAGCTGTTTTTT. Protein: CASSQDPLAGGQSTGELFF. This chain joins TRBV4-1 and TRBJ2-2, with 11 bases lining up with TRBD2. The trim removed 0 bases at V and 4 bases at J, leaving 10 bases unmatched. This CDR3 has 19 residues. Germline V CDR1 and CDR2: MGHRA, YSYEKL.

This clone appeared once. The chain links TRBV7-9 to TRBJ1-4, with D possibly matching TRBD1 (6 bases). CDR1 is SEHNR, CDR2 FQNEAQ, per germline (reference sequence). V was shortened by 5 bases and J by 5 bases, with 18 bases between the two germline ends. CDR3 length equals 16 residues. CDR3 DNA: TGTGCCAGCAGCCCCCGAGAAGGGACAAGGAATGAAAAACTGTTTTTT. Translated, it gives CASSPREGTRNEKLFF.